These 22 T cell receptor beta chains were all obtained from the same sample, sequenced in a study of blood T cell repertoires in COVID-19. TCRdb's table, derived via immunoSEQ multiplex PCR, lists solely in-frame clones and lacks some. The sample lists about 98,000 clones, over 65% seen once, with less than 5% in the top ten. Sequenced sample: peripheral blood. Source of these receptors: a human donor in a cohort sampled during active COVID-19.

The chain is built from TRBV21-1 and TRBJ1-1. TRBV21-1 is a pseudogene segment. CDR3 length: 15 residues. This CDR3 is CASSKPPEPGTEAFF. CDR3 nucleotide sequence: TGTGCCAGCAGCAAACCCCCGGAGCCGGGGACTGAAGCTTTCTTT.

The chain links TRBV19 to TRBJ2-5; possibly TRBD1 for D (6 bases). The length of the CDR3 is 14 residues. The V gene lost 6 bases and the J gene lost 2 bases, with 13 bases spanning the gap. CDR1 and CDR2 (germline): LNHDA, SQIVND (reference sequence). The CDR3 DNA reads as TGTGCCAGTAGCCAGATAGGGGGTCAAGAGACCCAGTACTTC. Encoded protein: CASSQIGGQETQYF.

The CDR3 reads CASSLSGSDLSYEQYF. CDR3 in DNA: TGCGCCAGCAGCTTATCCGGGTCCGACCTCTCCTACGAGCAGTACTTC. The rearrangement links TRBV5-1 to TRBJ2-7; D ambiguous. This CDR3 contains 16 residues. The germline gives CDR1 SGHRS, CDR2 YFSETQ. V gave up 2 bases and J gave up 0 bases, with 15 bases separating them.

This clone was seen a single time. V and J are TRBV20-1 and TRBJ2-7; maybe TRBD2 (6 bases). The CDR3 has 12 residues. Germline V gives CDR1 DFQATT, CDR2 SNEGSKA (reference sequence). V gave up 3 bases and J gave up 7 bases, with 13 bases separating them. The CDR3 nucleotides are TGCAGTGCTAGTCAGTGGGCGGGGGAGCAGTACTTC. It is translated as CSASQWAGEQYF.

The V call is TRBV6-5, the J call TRBJ2-1; possibly TRBD1 for D (6 bases). Deletions cut 5 bases from V and 0 bases from J, with 11 bases between. The CDR3 runs to 15 residues. CDR1 is MNHEY, CDR2 SVGAGI, per germline. The CDR3 protein is CASSNDRSSYNEQFF. CDR3 sequence (DNA): TGTGCCAGCAGTAACGACAGGAGCTCCTACAATGAGCAGTTCTTC.

This CDR3 reads CASSLDRSGTEAFF. DNA of the CDR3: TGTGCCAGCAGCTTAGACAGATCGGGGACTGAAGCTTTCTTT. V is TRBV7-6 and J is TRBJ1-1; no clear D. Per germline, CDR1 SGHVS and CDR2 FNYEAQ. The CDR3 is 14 amino acids. The ends were cut back, 1 base at V and 5 bases at J, with 11 bases in the middle.

The J gene is TRBJ1-6, the V gene TRBV6-5; D perhaps matches TRBD1 (6 bases). This CDR3 has 13 amino acids. The germline gives CDR1 MNHEY, CDR2 SVGAGI. Trimming took off 7 bases at V and 8 bases at J, with 12 bases between the two ends. CDR3 nucleotides: TGTGCCAGCACCCGGACAGAACATTCACCCCTCCACTTT. As protein: CASTRTEHSPLHF.

This clone was recorded a few times. Written as DNA, the CDR3 is TGCGCCAGCAGCCGGGGGGGACCGCGCTACGAGCAGTACTTC. Translated, it gives CASSRGGPRYEQYF. This rearrangement joins TRBV4-1 to TRBJ2-7; 7 positions match TRBD2. The CDR3 has 14 residues. Germline-derived CDR1 and CDR2 are MGHRA and YSYEKL. V trimming: 4 bases; J trimming: 3 bases; junction bases outside the gene matches: 6.

V and J are TRBV6-5 and TRBJ2-2; TRBD2 matches 10 bases. CDR1 and CDR2 from the germline V gene are MNHEY and SVGAGI. Germline trimming cut 1 base from V and 4 bases from J; bases unmatched to any gene: 0. The CDR3 covers 15 residues. For the CDR3, the DNA is TGTGCCAGCAGTTACTTAGCGGGGGGCACCGGGGAGCTGTTTTTT. This translates into CASSYLAGGTGELFF.

The chain employs TRBV4-1 and TRBJ1-4; TRBD1 aligns across 7 bases. This CDR3 is built from 17 residues. J was trimmed by 4 bases and V by 2 bases; bases with no gene match: 10. Germline loops: CDR1 MGHRA, CDR2 YSYEKL. CDR3 protein: CASSQPSGTELNEKLFF. DNA of the CDR3: TGCGCCAGCAGCCAACCGTCCGGGACAGAACTTAATGAAAAACTGTTTTTT.

The chain links TRBV12-2 to TRBJ2-7; the table names TRBD1, a call not compared with the DNA. TRBV12-2 is a pseudogene. The CDR3 runs 16 residues. The DNA of the CDR3 is TGTGCAAGTCGCCCCAGGGGACAGGGCGAATCCTACGAGCAGTACTTC. Protein sequence: CASRPRGQGESYEQYF.

The chain has TRBV6-6 and TRBJ1-2, with 10 positions matching TRBD1. The CDR3 sequence is 13 residues long. Germline V lookup: CDR1 MNHNY, CDR2 SVGAGI (reference sequence). V lost 6 bases to trimming and J lost 4 bases; unmatched junction nucleotides: 2. The CDR3 DNA follows: TGTGCCAGCAGGACAGGGGGCCTCTATGGCTACACCTTC. Translated, it gives CASRTGGLYGYTF.

The rearrangement links TRBV11-3 to TRBJ2-5; 13 bases line up with TRBD2. Germline V gene sequence: CDR1 SGHNT, CDR2 YENEEA. This CDR3 is 17 amino acids long. V dropped 5 bases and J dropped 1; count of bases not matched to a gene: 7. In nucleotides, the CDR3 is TGTGCCAGCAGCGAAGGGACTAGCGGGGATCTCCAAGAGACCCAGTACTTC. It specifies CASSEGTSGDLQETQYF.

The rearrangement uses TRBV5-1 and TRBJ2-1, with TRBD2 matching over 11 bases. Trimming at V came to 3 bases and at J to 4 bases, leaving 18 bases not matched to a gene. The CDR3 runs 20 residues. The germline gives CDR1 SGHRS, CDR2 YFSETQ. CDR3 sequence (DNA): TGCGCCAGCAGCTCGATGACTAGCGGGGCCCTATATGAAAATTACAATGAGCAGTTCTTC. This codes for CASSSMTSGALYENYNEQFF.

As for this clone: At one boundary the junction diverges from the germline segment, which might be a read error. The rearrangement links TRBV5-6 to TRBJ1-1, with unresolved D. The length of the CDR3 is 11 residues. Germline CDR1 SGHDT, CDR2 YYEEEE. CDR3 in amino acids: CASNLNTEAFF. CDR3 in DNA: TGTGCCAGCAACTTGAACACTGAAGCTTTCTTT. Combining the CDR3 with reference TRBV5-6 and TRBJ1-1 gives the whole variable domain DAGVTQSPTHLIKTRGQQVTLRCSPKSGHDTVSWYQQALGQGPQFIFQYYEEEERQRGNFPDRFSGHQFPNYSSELNVNALLLGDSALYLCASNLNTEAFFGQGTRLTVV.

This clone showed up just once. V gene TRBV25-1 combines with J gene TRBJ2-7, with D unclear. The germline gives CDR1 MGHDK, CDR2 SYGVNS. V was clipped by 6 bases and J by 0 bases, with 12 bases between them. This CDR3 is 14 amino acids long. The CDR3 is CASRRDDNSYEQYF. For the CDR3, the DNA is TGTGCCAGCAGGAGAGACGACAACTCCTACGAGCAGTACTTC.

V usage is TRBV6-5 and J usage is TRBJ2-6; tentative D call: TRBD2 (6 bases). This CDR3 is built from 15 residues. Germline values: CDR1 MNHEY, CDR2 SVGAGI. Trimming shortened V by 7 bases and J by 2 bases, and 12 bases separated the two germline ends. As DNA, the CDR3 is TGTGCCAGCACCCTATCGGGGGCTGGGGCCAACGTCCTGACTTTC. Protein: CASTLSGAGANVLTF.

This chain connects TRBV20-1 to TRBJ2-6, with 9 bases fitting TRBD1. CDR1 is DFQATT and CDR2 is SNEGSKA in the germline V gene (reference sequence). The ends lost 3 bases at V and 1 base at J; junction bases unmatched: 16. The CDR3 sequence is 20 residues long. In nucleotides, the CDR3 is TGCAGTGCTAGTCTCGGAGGCCCCGGACAGGGGACTTCTGGGGCCAACGTCCTGACTTTC. It codes for CSASLGGPGQGTSGANVLTF.

J is TRBJ1-1 and V is TRBV29-1, with D unclear. Trimming left V 1 base short and J 3 bases short, with 9 bases between. CDR3 length equals 13 residues. The V gene's germline CDR1 is SQVTM and CDR2 ANQGSEA. CDR3 DNA sequence: TGCAGCGTTGAAGCCAGATTATACACTGAAGCTTTCTTT. It specifies CSVEARLYTEAFF. The full variable domain, rest sourced from reference TRBV29-1 and TRBJ1-1, is SAVISQKPSRDICQRGTSLTIQCQVDSQVTMMFWYRQQPGQSLTLIATANQGSEATYESGFVIDKFPISRPNLTFSTLTVSNMSPEDSSIYLCSVEARLYTEAFFGQGTRLTVV.

This chain uses TRBV5-4 with TRBJ2-5, with D uncertain. CDR3 length equals 12 residues. The V end lost 4 bases, the J end lost 1 base, and 5 bases lay between the germline ends. CDR1 and CDR2 (germline): SGHNT, YYREEE (reference sequence). As DNA, the CDR3 is TGTGCCAGCAGCGCCAGCCAAGAGACCCAGTACTTC. Translating gives CASSASQETQYF.

This chain uses TRBV5-1 with TRBJ2-2; possible D gene TRBD1, 6 bases. CDR1 is SGHRS, CDR2 YFSETQ, per germline. CDR3 length: 14 amino acids. The ends were cut back, 4 bases at V and 6 bases at J, with 13 bases in the middle. The chain's CDR3 is CASSKQGGAGELFF. The CDR3 region has the DNA TGCGCCAGCAGCAAACAAGGGGGTGCCGGGGAGCTGTTTTTT.

The rearrangement uses TRBV7-2 and TRBJ1-3; 12 bases are shared with TRBD1. Germline V lookup: CDR1 SGHTA, CDR2 FQGNSA. J was trimmed by 0 bases and V by 5 bases; bases with no gene match: 5. The CDR3 has 17 amino acids. CDR3 region: CASSRGQGASSGNTIYF. The CDR3 DNA reads as TGTGCCAGCAGCCGGGGACAGGGGGCAAGCTCTGGAAACACCATATATTTT.